These 4 T cell receptor beta chains originate from one sample sequenced in a study of T cell responses to AZD1222 COVID-19 vaccine. Generated by immunoSEQ multiplex PCR, the TCRdb table keeps only in-frame clones and is missing some. The repertoire consists of more than 70,000 clones, with 80% to 90% occurring once and the leading ten covering around 15%. The specimen comprised peripheral blood, sampled on day 0 of AZD1222 vaccination. These receptors were obtained from an adult in good health.

The rearrangement joins TRBV6-5 to TRBJ1-2; 10 nucleotides agree with TRBD1. V gave up 4 bases and J gave up 3 bases; unmatched junction bases: 5. There are 15 residues in the CDR3. Germline V gene lookup returns CDR1 MNHEY and CDR2 SVGAGI. The CDR3 sequence is CASSSRDRGYYGYTF. The CDR3 DNA follows: TGTGCCAGCAGTTCCCGGGACAGGGGATACTATGGCTACACCTTC.

The chain combines TRBV11-3 with TRBJ2-7; D remains unclear. With 1 base removed from V and 3 bases from J, the gap between germline ends came to 22 bases. This CDR3 region has 18 residues. Germline values: CDR1 SGHNT, CDR2 YENEEA. Here the CDR3 DNA reads TGTGCCAGCAGCTTAGTTTTTCGACGTCAGTCTGCGTACTACGAGCAGTACTTC. It encodes CASSLVFRRQSAYYEQYF.

The gene calls are TRBV3-1 (or the pseudogene TRBV3-2) and TRBJ2-7, with unresolved D. Germline CDR1 is LGHDT and CDR2 is YNNKEL (reference sequence). Deletions cut 3 bases from V and 0 bases from J, with 15 bases between. CDR3 length: 16 amino acids. CDR3 region: CASSHPTDTGSYEQYF. For the CDR3, the DNA is TGTGCCAGCAGCCACCCGACTGATACGGGCTCCTACGAGCAGTACTTC.

The chain employs TRBV10-3 and TRBJ2-2; TRBD2 might be the D (6 bases). The V gene's germline CDR1 is ENHRY and CDR2 SYGVKD. This CDR3 is 15 amino acids long. V was trimmed by 2 bases and J by 4 bases, leaving 11 bases between them. The CDR3 region is CAISEGTQRTGELFF. The CDR3 nucleotides are TGTGCCATCAGTGAGGGGACTCAACGCACCGGGGAGCTGTTTTTT.